These 8 T cell receptor beta chains originate from one sample sequenced in a study of human T cells and chemical hapten exposure. Stated time point: healthy volunteer bleed at 2 weeks. Someone pulled total RNA out of unfractionated whole blood. TCRdb recomputed calls from the RACE reads with MiXCR, one row per CDR3 protein. The sample gives roughly 49,000 distinct CDR3 sequences, around 4.1% of which show up once; approximately 1.5% is in the top ten. The sequenced material came from whole blood. Every receptor here comes from a female donor in good health. Some clones in this sample may be carry-over from other donors' samples.

V is TRBV19 and J is TRBJ1-6; D is uncertain. This CDR3 comprises 10 residues. Germline V gene lookup returns CDR1 LNHDA and CDR2 SQIVND (reference sequence). In DNA, the CDR3 is TGTGTCATAAGAGCCACACCCCTCCACTTT. This sequence encodes CVIRATPLHF.

There are many counts of this clonotype. The CDR3, as DNA: TGCAGTGCCAAGGATGGTATCAAGGCCGAGCAGTACTTC. Translation gives CSAKDGIKAEQYF. The chain uses TRBV20-1 and TRBJ2-7; D unresolved. Germline V CDR1 and CDR2: DFQATT, SNEGSKA (reference sequence). The CDR3 length is 13 residues. V gave up 6 bases and J gave up 6 bases, with 18 bases separating them.

At least ten counts were recorded for this clonotype. This rearrangement joins TRBV3-2 to TRBJ1-2; TRBD1 is the table's D call and was not checked against the DNA. TRBV3-2 is annotated as a pseudogene. CDR3 length: 19 residues. CDR3 in amino acids: CASSQERVLDRVGIYGYTF. The CDR3 DNA follows: TGTGCCAGCAGCCAAGAAAGGGTACTGGACAGGGTCGGAATCTATGGCTACACCTTC.

This clonotype was observed many times. The J gene is TRBJ2-3, the V gene TRBV7-2, with 7 bases matching TRBD1. CDR3 size: 15 residues. Trimming cost V 4 bases and J 6 bases; bases outside gene matches: 10. Per germline, CDR1 SGHTA and CDR2 FQGNSA. DNA for the CDR3: TGTGCCAGCAGCTCAACGGGACAGATGGGGGATACGCAGTATTTT. As protein: CASSSTGQMGDTQYF. Drawing the rest from reference TRBV7-2 and TRBJ2-3, the complete variable domain is GAGVSQSPSNKVTEKGKDVELRCDPISGHTALYWYRQSLGQGLEFLIYFQGNSAPDKSGLPSDRFSAERTGGSVSTLTIQRTQQEDSAVYLCASSSTGQMGDTQYFGPGTRLTVL.

This clonotype was counted at least ten times. The V and J genes are TRBV3-1 and TRBJ1-1; D remains unclear. Between the trimmed V and J ends, which lost 1 base and 8 bases, there was a span of 11 bases. This CDR3 has 13 residues. Germline CDR1 reads LGHDT; CDR2 reads YNNKEL (reference sequence). The CDR3, as DNA: TGTGCCAGCAGCCAAGGTACAGCGACAGAAGCTTTCTTT. It is translated as CASSQGTATEAFF.

This clonotype has a count of ten or more. The V call is TRBV13, the J call TRBJ2-7; TRBD1 agrees at 7 bases. Trimming cost V 4 bases and J 0 bases; bases outside gene matches: 12. The CDR3 length is 17 residues. The germline gives CDR1 PRHDT, CDR2 FYEKMQ (reference sequence). CDR3 in DNA: TGTGCCAGCAGCTCTCCAAAGGACAGGAGACGCTCCTACGAGCAGTACTTC. The encoded protein is CASSSPKDRRRSYEQYF.

In its sample, this clonotype was seen many times. This chain links TRBV10-3 with TRBJ2-5, with a weak D call TRBD1 (6 bases). CDR3 length equals 14 residues. The ends were cut back, 7 bases at V and 1 base at J, with 13 bases in the middle. Germline CDR1 and CDR2: ENHRY and SYGVKD. CDR3 nucleotides: TGTGCCATCAACAAACAGGGCTTCCAAGAGACCCAGTACTTC. Translated, it gives CAINKQGFQETQYF.

This clonotype was seen repeatedly, ten times or more. The chain recombines TRBV20-1 with TRBJ2-3; D might be TRBD2 (6 bases). Looked up from germline, CDR1 is DFQATT and CDR2 is SNEGSKA (reference sequence). There are 14 residues in the CDR3. The CDR3: CIFGGGQSTDTQYF. The CDR3 region has the DNA TGCATTTTCGGTGGAGGGCAGTCCACAGATACGCAGTATTTT.